Described below is a single T cell receptor beta chain sequence and its context. Germline CDR1 is GTSNPN and CDR2 is SVGIG (reference sequence). The CDR3 has 15 residues. Trimming removed 0 bases from V and 1 base from J; junction bases left unmatched: 2. This entry is derived from a study of cytomegalovirus exposure and HLA in healthy donors. The PCR contained 60 Vbeta and 13 Jbeta primers. In the original processing: Approximately 11 million shared chains were among the 80 million or so unique TCR beta chains that a later analysis counted. Using immunoSEQ multiplex PCR, the repertoire was profiled, and TCRdb retains in-frame clones only, with some absent. V and J calls and clone size are given by that table; D and trimming were obtained from the DNA. Of tens of thousands of clones in the sample, over 70% were seen once. Healthy bone marrow donors supplied every sample.

The clonotype originates from a man aged 25-45 years in good health and CMV-seronegative. Material: PBMCs. The chain links TRBV30 to TRBJ2-3, with 9 bases identical to TRBD2. The chain's CDR3 is CAWSVRTSGTDTQYF. As DNA, the CDR3 is TGTGCCTGGAGTGTACGGACTAGCGGCACAGATACGCAGTATTTT. The whole variable domain, filled in from reference TRBV30 and TRBJ2-3, reads SQTIHQWPATLVQPVGSPLSLECTVEGTSNPNLYWYRQAAGRGLQLLFYSVGIGQISSEVPQNLSASRPQDRQFILSSKKLLLSDSGFYLCAWSVRTSGTDTQYFGPGTRLTVL.